The 27 T cell receptor beta chains below come from one sample, sequenced in a study of technical replicates of blood from a handful of donors. Profiling relied on immunoSEQ multiplex PCR, and the TCRdb table lists in-frame clones only, not all of them. The table records about 97,000 clones, approximately 96% of them present only once. Specimen: T cells isolated from PBMCs. The receptor source for this set is a human donor in good health.

This chain joins TRBV2 and TRBJ2-2, with 8 positions matching TRBD2. CDR1 is SNHLY, CDR2 FYNNEI, per germline. The CDR3 runs to 16 residues. Losses at the gene ends were 8 bases for V and 1 base for J; bases not matched to a gene: 9. CDR3 bases: TGTGCCAGCTCAGCAGTTGGGACTAGGAACACCGGGGAGCTGTTTTTT. The encoded protein is CASSAVGTRNTGELFF.

This clone was recorded only once. The chain is built from TRBV6-6 and TRBJ1-4, with 7 bases lining up with TRBD1. The V and J ends lost 5 bases and 10 bases, in that order; junction bases with no gene match: 13. This CDR3 contains 15 residues. Germline CDR1 reads MNHNY; CDR2 reads SVGAGI (reference sequence). The CDR3 region is CASSTEDRNEGKLFF. The DNA for the CDR3 is TGTGCCAGCAGTACCGAGGACAGGAATGAGGGAAAACTGTTTTTT.

This clone was seen only once. The V and J genes are TRBV11-2 and TRBJ2-7; the D is unclear. Looked up from germline, CDR1 is SGHAT and CDR2 is FQNNGV. Deletions cut 2 bases from V and 1 base from J, with 3 bases between. CDR3 size: 12 residues. The CDR3 DNA is TGTGCCAGCAGCTTATTATCCTACGAGCAGTACTTC. Amino acid sequence: CASSLLSYEQYF.

J is TRBJ1-1 and V is TRBV30; TRBD1 matches 7 bases. The CDR3 is 13 amino acids. Unmatched junction bases numbered 7, after V lost 2 bases and J lost 7 bases. Germline assignment: CDR1 GTSNPN and CDR2 SVGIG (reference sequence). In DNA, the CDR3 is TGTGCCTGGAGTTCGGGACAGCGTGGTGAAGCTTTCTTT. Protein product: CAWSSGQRGEAFF.

The rearrangement joins TRBV5-1 to TRBJ2-1; tentative D call: TRBD2 (6 bases). Trimming removed 0 bases from V and 4 bases from J, with 17 bases in between. The germline V gene encodes CDR1 SGHRS and CDR2 YFSETQ. The CDR3 length is 17 residues. This chain's CDR3 is CASSLVAAPHSYNEQFF. The CDR3 bases are TGCGCCAGCAGCTTGGTAGCGGCCCCGCACTCTTACAATGAGCAGTTCTTC.

The chain combines TRBV6-1 with TRBJ2-7; weak D call: TRBD1 (6 bases). The CDR3 runs to 15 residues. V lost 6 bases and J 3 bases, leaving 18 bases between the germline ends. Germline V lookup: CDR1 MNHNS, CDR2 SASEGT. The CDR3 loop reads CASRRQDWIGYEQYF. In DNA, the CDR3 is TGTGCCAGCAGGCGACAGGACTGGATAGGCTACGAGCAGTACTTC.

This chain connects TRBV29-1 to TRBJ1-1; weak D call: TRBD1 (5 bases). The CDR3 has 14 amino acids. The V gene lost 1 base and the J gene lost 6 bases, with 15 bases spanning the gap. Germline values: CDR1 SQVTM, CDR2 ANQGSEA. CDR3 bases: TGCAGCGTTGAAGCCCCCGGGGGGTTCTCTGAAGCTTTCTTT. Encoded protein: CSVEAPGGFSEAFF.

The rearrangement uses TRBV19 and TRBJ2-5; 7 bases fit TRBD1. The J segment lost 3 bases and the V segment lost 4 bases, leaving 2 bases of the junction unmatched. The CDR3 loop spans 13 amino acids. Germline loops: CDR1 LNHDA, CDR2 SQIVND (reference sequence). The CDR3 protein is CASSNDREETQYF. The CDR3 nucleotides read TGTGCCAGTAGTAACGACAGGGAAGAGACCCAGTACTTC.

The chain recombines TRBV6-5 with TRBJ2-7; 7 bases are a match to TRBD2. V shed 5 bases and J 7 bases; nucleotides not matched to a gene: 14. This CDR3 is built from 15 residues. Germline V gives CDR1 MNHEY, CDR2 SVGAGI. CDR3 DNA sequence: TGTGCCAGCAGTCCCGACGGGGAGGGCCTGGGGGAGCAGTACTTC. Translated, it gives CASSPDGEGLGEQYF.

The chain combines TRBV9 with TRBJ1-2; TRBD1 agrees at 8 bases. Losses at the gene ends were 6 bases for V and 2 bases for J; bases not matched to a gene: 6. The CDR3 runs 14 residues. Germline V lookup: CDR1 SGDLS, CDR2 YYNGEE. The CDR3 DNA is TGTGCCAGCACTAGGGCAGGGGGCAACTATGGCTACACCTTC. This sequence encodes CASTRAGGNYGYTF.

The chain is built from TRBV5-6 and TRBJ2-2, with D perhaps matching TRBD1 (6 bases). This CDR3 is 14 amino acids long. The germline CDR1 and CDR2 sequences are SGHDT and YYEEEE. V gave up 3 bases and J gave up 7 bases, with 13 bases separating them. CDR3 sequence reads: CASSSGQWNGELFF. The CDR3 nucleotides are TGTGCCAGCAGCTCAGGACAGTGGAACGGGGAGCTGTTTTTT. Full variable domain (outside the CDR3, taken from reference TRBV5-6 and TRBJ2-2): DAGVTQSPTHLIKTRGQQVTLRCSPKSGHDTVSWYQQALGQGPQFIFQYYEEEERQRGNFPDRFSGHQFPNYSSELNVNALLLGDSALYLCASSSGQWNGELFFGEGSRLTVL.

The V gene is TRBV19, the J gene TRBJ1-1, with 7 bases fitting TRBD1. The J segment lost 5 bases and the V segment lost 7 bases, leaving 4 bases of the junction unmatched. Germline CDR1 reads LNHDA; CDR2 reads SQIVND (reference sequence). This CDR3 contains 12 residues. CDR3: CASKEGATEAFF. DNA for the CDR3: TGTGCCAGTAAGGAGGGGGCAACTGAAGCTTTCTTT.

The genes are TRBV7-2 and TRBJ1-2; D not certain. Between the trimmed V and J ends, which lost 1 base and 6 bases, there was a span of 9 bases. The CDR3 has 13 amino acids. The germline V gene encodes CDR1 SGHTA and CDR2 FQGNSA. The CDR3 is CASSLGGSNGYTF. The CDR3 coding sequence is TGTGCCAGCAGCTTAGGAGGGTCTAATGGCTACACCTTC. Full variable domain (outside the CDR3, taken from reference TRBV7-2 and TRBJ1-2): GAGVSQSPSNKVTEKGKDVELRCDPISGHTALYWYRQSLGQGLEFLIYFQGNSAPDKSGLPSDRFSAERTGGSVSTLTIQRTQQEDSAVYLCASSLGGSNGYTFGSGTRLTVV.

The V call is TRBV6-5, the J call TRBJ2-1; tentatively, D is TRBD2 (6 bases). V gave up 2 bases and J gave up 6 bases, with 17 bases separating them. Per the germline V gene, CDR1 is MNHEY and CDR2 is SVGAGI. CDR3 length: 16 residues. CDR3 in amino acids: CASSYAQLGSGNEQFF. In DNA, the CDR3 is TGTGCCAGCAGTTACGCCCAACTAGGTAGCGGCAATGAGCAGTTCTTC.

This clone was found a few times. V and J are TRBV7-9 and TRBJ1-2; TRBD1 agrees at 9 bases. The CDR3 extends over 14 amino acids. CDR1 and CDR2 (germline): SEHNR, FQNEAQ (reference sequence). V lost 3 bases to trimming and J lost 6 bases; unmatched junction nucleotides: 5. The DNA of the CDR3 is TGTGCCAGCAGCTTTACAGGGGGCGCGGATGGCTACACCTTC. Amino acid sequence: CASSFTGGADGYTF.

J is TRBJ2-1 and V is TRBV6-5; 13 nucleotides match TRBD2. The V segment lost 2 bases and the J segment 6 bases; nucleotides outside the gene matches: 4. This CDR3 has 16 amino acids. Germline CDR1 reads MNHEY; CDR2 reads SVGAGI. The CDR3 sequence: CASSYPRLAGGNEQFF. The CDR3 nucleotides read TGTGCCAGCAGTTACCCCAGACTAGCGGGAGGCAATGAGCAGTTCTTC.

The V call is TRBV11-2, the J call TRBJ2-7; 9 nucleotides align to TRBD1. The germline V gene has CDR1 SGHAT and CDR2 FQNNGV. The CDR3 sequence is 14 residues long. J gave up 4 bases and V 3 bases, and 4 bases lay outside the gene matches. The CDR3 DNA is TGTGCCAGCAGCTTTGGGACAGGGCCTTACGAGCAGTACTTC. Its translation is CASSFGTGPYEQYF.

The V call is TRBV5-1, the J call TRBJ1-1; no clear D. Germline-derived CDR1 and CDR2 are SGHRS and YFSETQ. The CDR3 runs to 14 residues. Trimming removed 2 bases from V and 2 bases from J, with 10 bases in between. The CDR3 reads CASSFGGRNTEAFF. CDR3 DNA sequence: TGCGCCAGCAGCTTTGGAGGGAGAAACACTGAAGCTTTCTTT.

The genes are TRBV7-9 and TRBJ2-5; 7 bases are a match to TRBD1. CDR3 size: 14 residues. Germline CDR1 is SEHNR and CDR2 is FQNEAQ (reference sequence). The ends lost 4 bases at V and 5 bases at J; junction bases unmatched: 7. In DNA, the CDR3 is TGTGCCAGCAGCTCGCGACAGGGAAAGGAGACCCAGTACTTC. Protein product: CASSSRQGKETQYF.

This chain connects TRBV10-2 to TRBJ2-1, with a weak D call TRBD2 (5 bases). The length of the CDR3 is 15 residues. Germline CDR1 WSHSY, CDR2 SAAADI. The V end lost 2 bases, the J end lost 4 bases, and 12 bases lay between the germline ends. The CDR3 spells CASSEPEAGYNEQFF. Written as DNA, the CDR3 is TGCGCCAGCAGTGAGCCGGAGGCGGGTTACAATGAGCAGTTCTTC.

V and J are TRBV19 and TRBJ2-7; tentative D call: TRBD1 (5 bases). Germline V lookup: CDR1 LNHDA, CDR2 SQIVND (reference sequence). Trimming stripped 4 bases from V and 4 bases from J, with 11 bases between. The CDR3 sequence is 13 residues long. DNA for the CDR3: TGTGCCAGTAGTAAGACAGATCGATACGAGCAGTACTTC. Translated: CASSKTDRYEQYF.

The chain employs TRBV19 and TRBJ2-3, with D possibly being TRBD2 (5 bases). This CDR3 spans 15 amino acids. The germline V gene has CDR1 LNHDA and CDR2 SQIVND (reference sequence). Trimming took off 5 bases at V and 4 bases at J, with 16 bases between the two ends. CDR3 residues: CASSLGKSAPDTQYF. The CDR3 region has the DNA TGTGCCAGTAGTCTCGGGAAAAGCGCCCCAGATACGCAGTATTTT.

The rearrangement uses TRBV6-5 and TRBJ2-7; D ambiguous. Trimming left V 2 bases short and J 1 base short, with 6 bases between. CDR1 is MNHEY and CDR2 is SVGAGI in the germline V gene. The CDR3 is made up of 13 amino acids. The CDR3 sequence is CASSYLRSYEQYF. The CDR3 DNA is TGTGCCAGCAGTTACCTCCGTTCCTACGAGCAGTACTTC.

This chain connects TRBV2 to TRBJ1-2; TRBD1 is a possible D gene (6 bases). Trimming pared 4 bases from V and 4 bases from J, leaving 10 bases between. The CDR3 contains 13 residues. Germline V gene data show CDR1 as SNHLY and CDR2 as FYNNEI. The CDR3 is CASSATGPYGYTF. CDR3 DNA: TGTGCCAGCAGTGCGACAGGCCCCTATGGCTACACCTTC.

CDR3 protein: CASSSGTGSEKLFF. The CDR3 DNA follows: TGCGCCAGCAGCTCCGGGACAGGGAGTGAAAAACTGTTTTTT. The chain joins TRBV5-1 to TRBJ1-4; 9 bases match TRBD1. Germline values: CDR1 SGHRS, CDR2 YFSETQ. The V gene end was trimmed by 3 bases and the J gene end by 7 bases; junction bases not matched to a gene: 4. The CDR3 runs 14 residues.

This chain joins TRBV19 and TRBJ2-7; D possibly corresponds to TRBD2 (6 bases). This CDR3 comprises 14 residues. Per the germline V gene, CDR1 is LNHDA and CDR2 is SQIVND (reference sequence). V lost 5 bases and J lost 1, with 12 bases in between. The CDR3 region is CASSAGTESYEQYF. Here the CDR3 DNA reads TGTGCCAGTAGTGCGGGGACGGAATCCTACGAGCAGTACTTC.

In its sample, this clone was seen a few times. The rearrangement uses TRBV9 and TRBJ2-4; a weak D match, TRBD1 (5 bases). Germline CDR1 reads SGDLS; CDR2 reads YYNGEE. The CDR3 length is 14 residues. V gave up 4 bases and J gave up 0 bases, with 8 bases separating them. The chain's CDR3 is CASSSGLAKNIQYF. The CDR3 region has the DNA TGTGCCAGCAGCTCAGGGTTAGCCAAAAACATTCAGTACTTC.